These 5 T cell receptor beta chains originate from one sample sequenced in a study of blood T cell repertoires in COVID-19. Profiled with immunoSEQ multiplex PCR; TCRdb holds only in-frame clones, not every one. The sample lists roughly 190,000 clones, approximately 79% occurring once. Input material: peripheral blood. The receptors shown here come from a woman aged 45-65 years with acute or convalescent COVID-19.

The chain employs TRBV4-3 and TRBJ2-7; 8 nucleotides agree with TRBD1. The CDR3 length is 16 residues. Germline-derived CDR1 and CDR2 are LGHNA and YSLEER. After removal of 0 bases from V and 7 bases from J, the junction contained 11 bases not matched to a gene. CDR3 residues: CASSQDSHRGWREQYF. CDR3 DNA: TGCGCCAGCAGCCAAGATTCGCACAGGGGGTGGAGGGAGCAGTACTTC.

The chain is built from TRBV7-6 and TRBJ1-4; TRBD1 might be the D (6 bases). V was pared by 0 bases and J by 5 bases, with 16 bases between. The CDR3 sequence is 17 residues long. Per germline, CDR1 SGHVS and CDR2 FNYEAQ. This chain's CDR3 is CASSLASLTGVNEKLFF. In DNA form, the CDR3 reads TGTGCCAGCAGCTTAGCCTCATTGACAGGCGTAAATGAAAAACTGTTTTTT.

This clone was observed once. This sequence joins TRBV2 and TRBJ2-3; D unclear. The CDR3 contains 15 residues. The V end lost 0 bases, the J end lost 8 bases, and 15 bases lay between the germline ends. The germline V gene has CDR1 SNHLY and CDR2 FYNNEI. The CDR3 sequence: CASSEANRRSGTQYF. DNA of the CDR3: TGTGCCAGCAGTGAAGCTAACCGTAGGAGTGGTACGCAGTATTTT.

A remark on this clone: The same CDR3 can be traced to other DNA sequences in this sample. The V call is TRBV12-3 or TRBV12-4, the J call TRBJ2-1, with TRBD1 as a possible D gene (5 bases). Trimming removed 6 bases at V and 4 bases at J, with 10 bases between. The CDR3 is made up of 13 amino acids. CDR3 in amino acids: CASSFGAYNEQFF. In DNA, the CDR3 is TGTGCCAGCAGCTTTGGGGCATACAATGAGCAGTTCTTC.

The V call is TRBV12-2, the J call TRBJ1-6. TRBV12-2 is classified as a pseudogene. The CDR3 contains 12 residues. The CDR3 reads CASIKSNSPLHF. The CDR3 nucleotides are TGTGCAAGTATCAAGAGTAATTCACCCCTCCACTTT.